This T cell receptor (beta chain) was retrieved from a study of chemoradiotherapy in HPV16-positive cancers. The assay was immunoSEQ multiplex PCR, and TCRdb's table has in-frame clones only and misses some. In the table there are roughly 7,400 clones, 74% of which are singletons. Germline V lookup: CDR1 SGHRS, CDR2 YFSETQ. This CDR3 is 13 amino acids long. V gave up 1 base and J gave up 8 bases, with 9 bases separating them. This sequence was found in a human donor with HPV-associated anogenital cancer. The sample in question was tumor tissue, obtained from a patient who underwent chemoradiotherapy. The rearrangement links TRBV5-1 to TRBJ1-4; D is unresolved. The CDR3 coding sequence is TGCGCCAGCAGCTTGAGGAACGAGGAAAAACTGTTTTTT. Translating gives CASSLRNEEKLFF.